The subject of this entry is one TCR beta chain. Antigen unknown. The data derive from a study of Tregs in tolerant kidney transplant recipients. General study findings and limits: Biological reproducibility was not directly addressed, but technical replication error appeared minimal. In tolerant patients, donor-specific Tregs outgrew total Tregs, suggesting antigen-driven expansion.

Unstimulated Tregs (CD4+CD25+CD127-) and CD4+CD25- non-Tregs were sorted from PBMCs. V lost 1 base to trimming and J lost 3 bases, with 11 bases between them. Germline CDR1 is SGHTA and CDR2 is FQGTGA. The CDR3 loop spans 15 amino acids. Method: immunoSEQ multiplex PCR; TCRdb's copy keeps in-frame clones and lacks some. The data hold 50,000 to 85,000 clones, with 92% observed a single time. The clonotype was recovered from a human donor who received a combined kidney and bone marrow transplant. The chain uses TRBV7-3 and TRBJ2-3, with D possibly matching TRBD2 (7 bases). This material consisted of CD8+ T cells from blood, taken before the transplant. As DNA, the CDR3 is TGTGCCAGCAGCTTAAGGGGGGGGGCTACAGATACGCAGTATTTT. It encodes CASSLRGGATDTQYF.